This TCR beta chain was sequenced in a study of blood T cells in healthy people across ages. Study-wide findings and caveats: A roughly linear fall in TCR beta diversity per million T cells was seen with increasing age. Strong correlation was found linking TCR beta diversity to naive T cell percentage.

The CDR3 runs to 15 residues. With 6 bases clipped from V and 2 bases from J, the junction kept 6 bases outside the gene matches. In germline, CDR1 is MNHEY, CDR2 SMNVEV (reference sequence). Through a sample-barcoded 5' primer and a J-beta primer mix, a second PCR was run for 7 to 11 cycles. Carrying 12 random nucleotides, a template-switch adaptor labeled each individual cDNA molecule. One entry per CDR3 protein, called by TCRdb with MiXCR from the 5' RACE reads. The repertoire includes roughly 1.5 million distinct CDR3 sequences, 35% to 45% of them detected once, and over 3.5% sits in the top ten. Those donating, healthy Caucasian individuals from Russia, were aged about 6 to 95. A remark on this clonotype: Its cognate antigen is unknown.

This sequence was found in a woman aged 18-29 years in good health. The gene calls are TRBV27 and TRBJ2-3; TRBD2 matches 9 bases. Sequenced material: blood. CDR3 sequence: CASRVRGGDTDTQYF. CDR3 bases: TGTGCCAGCAGGGTTCGCGGGGGGGACACAGATACGCAGTATTTT.